The 21 T cell receptor beta chains presented below share a single source sample, sequenced in a study of blood T cell repertoires in COVID-19. Produced via immunoSEQ multiplex PCR; TCRdb's table is partial and in-frame only. The top ten hold about 6.7% of the sample, which has about 250,000 clones, around 88% seen once. The sequenced sample was peripheral blood. Receptors were obtained from a woman in her 30s with COVID-19, enrolled during active disease.

This chain uses TRBV29-1 with TRBJ1-2; perhaps TRBD1 as D (5 bases). This CDR3 has 11 amino acids. Trimming stripped 8 bases from V and 2 bases from J, with 9 bases between. CDR1 SQVTM and CDR2 ANQGSEA come from the germline V gene. DNA of the CDR3: TGCAGCATACAGGTGAACTATGGCTACACCTTC. Residues: CSIQVNYGYTF.

The rearrangement joins TRBV2 to TRBJ2-7; 13 bases line up with TRBD2. This CDR3 has 15 amino acids. CDR1 and CDR2 (germline): SNHLY, FYNNEI. The trim removed 6 bases at V and 5 bases at J, leaving 7 bases unmatched. The CDR3 loop reads CASSELAGGPHEQYV. In DNA form, the CDR3 reads TGTGCCAGCAGCGAACTAGCGGGAGGGCCCCACGAGCAGTACGTC.

The V call is TRBV4-3, the J call TRBJ2-3; 13 positions match TRBD2. This CDR3 region has 18 residues. Germline V gene data show CDR1 as LGHNA and CDR2 as YSLEER. Losses at the gene ends were 4 bases for V and 4 bases for J; bases not matched to a gene: 11. CDR3 region: CASSLGTSGVLWADTQYF. The CDR3, as DNA: TGCGCCAGCAGCCTTGGGACTAGCGGGGTACTTTGGGCAGATACGCAGTATTTT.

The J gene is TRBJ2-7, the V gene TRBV7-9; the match to TRBD2 covers 8 bases. Germline values: CDR1 SEHNR, CDR2 FQNEAQ (reference sequence). This CDR3 is 16 amino acids long. After removal of 3 bases from V and 3 bases from J, the junction contained 10 bases not matched to a gene. CDR3 protein: CASSFTASGGSYEQYV. The CDR3 DNA reads as TGTGCCAGCAGCTTTACGGCCTCGGGGGGGAGCTACGAGCAGTACGTC.

The J gene is TRBJ2-1, the V gene TRBV7-2; TRBD2 agrees at 11 bases. The length of the CDR3 is 19 residues. The V gene end was trimmed by 4 bases and the J gene end by 6 bases; junction bases not matched to a gene: 17. Germline V CDR1 and CDR2: SGHTA, FQGNSA. The CDR3 DNA reads TGTGCCAGCAGCTCCCCATTTAGCGGGGGGGCCCCCCGGGCCAATGAGCAGTTCTTC. As protein: CASSSPFSGGAPRANEQFF.

This clone was recorded only once. The rearrangement links TRBV28 to TRBJ2-7, with TRBD1 identical over 8 bases. V shed 5 bases, J shed 6 bases, and the junction held 12 bases outside the gene matches. CDR3 length: 15 amino acids. Germline assignment: CDR1 MDHEN and CDR2 SYDVKM. CDR3 sequence (DNA): TGTGCCAGCAGTCCGACCCCCGGGACAGGAGGCGAGCAGTACTTC. This encodes CASSPTPGTGGEQYF.

The genes are TRBV11-3 and TRBJ2-1, with D perhaps TRBD1 (5 bases). Per the germline V gene, CDR1 is SGHNT and CDR2 is YENEEA. This CDR3 contains 11 residues. The V and J ends lost 3 bases and 9 bases respectively, with 6 bases between them. The chain's CDR3 is CASSFRVEQFF. The CDR3 nucleotides are TGTGCCAGCAGCTTCAGGGTTGAGCAGTTCTTC.

The rearrangement joins TRBV7-9 to TRBJ1-2; 7 positions agree with TRBD1. Trimming cost V 1 base and J 8 bases; bases outside gene matches: 7. Germline CDR1 SEHNR, CDR2 FQNEAQ (reference sequence). There are 14 residues in the CDR3. The CDR3 protein is CASSLEARGEGYTF. The CDR3 DNA is TGTGCCAGCAGCTTAGAGGCCAGGGGGGAGGGCTACACCTTC.

CDR3 sequence (DNA): TGTGCCAGCAGTTCCACCCAAGACAGTTTGGGCACTGAAGCTTTCTTT. Residues: CASSSTQDSLGTEAFF. The V and J genes are TRBV7-8 and TRBJ1-1, with a tentative D call TRBD1 (5 bases). Germline V gene lookup returns CDR1 SGHVS and CDR2 FQNEAQ. V lost 6 bases, J lost 4 bases, and 21 bases lay in between. The CDR3 covers 16 residues.

This sequence joins TRBV2 and TRBJ2-2, with a possible D match to TRBD2 (5 bases). The V and J ends lost 4 bases and 1 base respectively, with 19 bases between them. This CDR3 region has 18 residues. CDR1 and CDR2 from the germline V gene are SNHLY and FYNNEI. The CDR3 sequence: CASSVRAAWLGNTGELFF. As DNA, the CDR3 is TGTGCCAGCAGTGTGAGGGCAGCCTGGCTCGGGAACACCGGGGAGCTGTTTTTT.

The chain recombines TRBV9 with TRBJ2-2; perhaps TRBD2 as D (5 bases). Germline values: CDR1 SGDLS, CDR2 YYNGEE. The CDR3 runs to 16 residues. Trimming shortened V by 0 bases and J by 5 bases, and 14 bases separated the two germline ends. The CDR3 protein is CASSVAGSRGTGELFF. The CDR3 region has the DNA TGTGCCAGCAGCGTAGCTGGGAGCCGGGGTACCGGGGAGCTGTTTTTT.

This chain joins TRBV7-9 and TRBJ2-2; D might be TRBD2 (6 bases). Germline lookup yields CDR1 SEHNR and CDR2 FQNEAQ (reference sequence). This CDR3 is 13 amino acids long. Trimming removed 1 base from V and 6 bases from J, with 6 bases in between. The CDR3 here is CASSLGGAGELFF. The CDR3 DNA follows: TGTGCCAGCAGCTTAGGCGGGGCCGGGGAGCTGTTTTTT. Filled out from reference TRBV7-9 and TRBJ2-2, the complete variable domain reads DTGVSQNPRHKITKRGQNVTFRCDPISEHNRLYWYRQTLGQGPEFLTYFQNEAQLEKSRLLSDRFSAERPKGSFSTLEIQRTEQGDSAMYLCASSLGGAGELFFGEGSRLTVL.

This clone is a singleton in its sample. The gene calls are TRBV11-3 and TRBJ2-1; 9 bases map to TRBD2. The trim removed 3 bases at V and 5 bases at J, leaving 5 bases unmatched. Germline CDR1 is SGHNT and CDR2 is YENEEA. The CDR3 loop spans 15 amino acids. Written as DNA, the CDR3 is TGTGCCAGCAGCTTCTTTAGCGGGAGTAACAATGAGCAGTTCTTC. It codes for CASSFFSGSNNEQFF.

The chain links TRBV20-1 to TRBJ2-1, with D possibly TRBD1 on 5 matching bases. Trimming stripped 3 bases from V and 8 bases from J, with 17 bases between. The CDR3 extends over 14 amino acids. Germline lookup yields CDR1 DFQATT and CDR2 SNEGSKA (reference sequence). CDR3 DNA: TGCAGTGCTAGTAGGCCAGGGTTTACCTATGAGCAGTTCTTC. It yields the protein CSASRPGFTYEQFF.

This chain uses TRBV19 with TRBJ1-1, with TRBD1 as a possible D gene (5 bases). Germline V gene sequence: CDR1 LNHDA, CDR2 SQIVND (reference sequence). The ends were cut back, 1 base at V and 1 base at J, with 13 bases in the middle. The CDR3 spans 16 residues. The chain's CDR3 is CASSIGVWGWNTEAFF. As DNA, the CDR3 is TGTGCCAGTAGTATAGGTGTTTGGGGCTGGAACACTGAAGCTTTCTTT.

The chain couples TRBV19 to TRBJ2-1; 7 bases align to TRBD2. The ends lost 3 bases at V and 3 bases at J; junction bases unmatched: 8. The CDR3 extends over 16 amino acids. Germline V gene lookup returns CDR1 LNHDA and CDR2 SQIVND (reference sequence). The CDR3 nucleotides are TGTGCCAGTAGTATCTTCGGGCTAGCGGACTACAATGAGCAGTTCTTC. It specifies CASSIFGLADYNEQFF.

Only a few counts were recorded for this clone. J is TRBJ1-1 and V is TRBV4-3; no reliable D call. CDR1 is LGHNA and CDR2 is YSLEER in the germline V gene. V was cut by 0 bases and J by 6 bases, with 11 bases left in between. The CDR3 is made up of 14 amino acids. The CDR3 DNA reads as TGCGCCAGCAGCCAAGATCTTCGGCGGCCTGAAGCTTTCTTT. This translates into CASSQDLRRPEAFF.

This chain connects TRBV4-2 to TRBJ1-2; 9 bases fit TRBD1. This CDR3 contains 15 residues. Germline V lookup: CDR1 LGHNA, CDR2 YNFKEQ. V shed 0 bases, J shed 7 bases, and the junction held 6 bases outside the gene matches. CDR3 DNA: TGTGCCAGCAGCCAAGATTGGGGACAGGGATCTGGCTACACCTTC. Translated: CASSQDWGQGSGYTF.

The chain uses TRBV2 and TRBJ1-2, with 7 bases fitting TRBD1. In germline, CDR1 is SNHLY, CDR2 FYNNEI. CDR3 length: 14 residues. Trimming removed 6 bases from V and 7 bases from J; junction bases left unmatched: 11. The CDR3 loop reads CASRRPGQPFGYTF. CDR3 sequence (DNA): TGTGCCAGCAGAAGGCCGGGACAGCCTTTTGGCTACACCTTC.

The chain combines TRBV7-9 with TRBJ2-3, with a weak D call TRBD1 (5 bases). The length of the CDR3 is 15 residues. V was clipped by 5 bases and J by 1 base, with 13 bases between them. Germline V CDR1 and CDR2: SEHNR, FQNEAQ (reference sequence). The chain's CDR3 is CASSAGRPGTDTQYF. In DNA form, the CDR3 reads TGTGCCAGCAGCGCAGGGCGTCCGGGCACAGATACGCAGTATTTT.

Points on this clone: The junction differs from germline at one of its ends, possibly a read error. The sample has other DNA sequences that encode this CDR3 too. The chain has TRBV6-5 and TRBJ2-1, with 15 bases that match TRBD2. Germline loops: CDR1 MNHEY, CDR2 SVGAGI. This CDR3 spans 15 amino acids. The CDR3 bases are TGTGCTAGCAGCGACGGACTAGCGGGGGGGAATGAGCAGTTCTTC. Translated, it gives CASSDGLAGGNEQFF.